The clone carrying this TCR beta chain occurred a few times. The antigen is not known. The whole isolated RNA underwent reverse transcription, so sequencing captured expressed TCRB transcripts. Only in-frame clones appear in the TCRdb table, and some are missing; sequencing was by immunoSEQ multiplex PCR. The sample contains some 700,000 clones, roughly 13% of which appear only once. The source of the sample is a study of beta chain features in type 1 diabetes. Findings and caveats of the study: For Type 1 diabetes patients, all four CD4+ subsets carried TCRB CDR3s that were moderately but significantly shorter. VDJ junctions from type 1 diabetes patients carried fewer insertions and larger deletions.

V was trimmed by 3 bases and J by 0 bases, leaving 9 bases between them. The CDR3 is 16 residues long. Germline V gene data show CDR1 as KGHSH and CDR2 as LQKENI. One heparinised blood draw, averaging about 116 mL, came from each donor. Sorting gave populations that all exceeded 98% purity. V gene TRBV18 combines with J gene TRBJ1-6; no clear D gene. Sequenced: naive CD4+ T cells from blood. The clonotype originates from a man younger than 35 with type 1 diabetes. The CDR3 DNA is TGTGCCAGCTCACCTTTCCAGAGCTCCTATAATTCACCCCTCCACTTT. Amino acid sequence: CASSPFQSSYNSPLHF.